Listed below are T cell receptor beta chains from one sample, sequenced in a study of cytomegalovirus exposure and HLA in healthy donors. Some clones are missing from TCRdb's copy, which holds only in-frame ones; the method was immunoSEQ multiplex PCR. The table has over 150,000 clones, approximately 82% seen once. Sequencing used PBMCs. These receptor sequences come from a male donor in good health and CMV-seronegative. CDR3s leave out the opening cysteine and the closing phenylalanine or tryptophan. The D gene is left open where the match is weak.

j_call v_call d_call cdr3_aa
TRBJ1-1 TRBV2 . ASHQRELMNTEAF
TRBJ2-5 TRBV4-3 . ASSQQIQETQY
TRBJ2-1 TRBV9 TRBD2 ASTVAGGSNNEQF
TRBJ2-3 TRBV6-1 TRBD2 ASSEVAGGPDTQY
TRBJ2-1 TRBV7-9 TRBD2 ASSLVSGGAYEQF
TRBJ1-1 TRBV29-1 . SVQYRVNTEAF
TRBJ2-1 TRBV27 TRBD2 ASSARTSGGAALNEQF
TRBJ2-6 TRBV6-5 . ASSYRGSGANVLT
TRBJ2-1 TRBV11-3 . ASSLDERGWTEQF
TRBJ2-5 TRBV7-2 . ASSYRQAQETQY
TRBJ2-3 TRBV11-1 . ASRAGPPDTQY
TRBJ2-7 TRBV27 TRBD2 ASSTNRGGDSSGRVSYEQY
TRBJ1-1 TRBV19 . ASSKRGRGNEAF
TRBJ1-4 TRBV21-1 . ASSKGAGTLANEKLF
TRBJ1-5 TRBV7-8 . ASSLEAGLINQPQH
TRBJ1-2 TRBV7-3 TRBD1 ASSLEGQSYGYT
TRBJ2-1 TRBV10-3 . AINRGHGNEQF
TRBJ2-5 TRBV5-1 . ASSLREQGKTQY
TRBJ1-5 TRBV7-9 . ASSKGDYSNQPQH
TRBJ1-1 TRBV5-1 TRBD1 ASSGRTGVTEAF
TRBJ1-5 TRBV4-2 . ASSQEQGHQPQH
TRBJ2-6 TRBV6-5 . ASRGTDSGANVLT
TRBJ2-1 TRBV6-1 TRBD2 ASSERDSGGLYNEQF
TRBJ2-3 TRBV27 . ASSSRSSRDTQY
TRBJ2-3 TRBV29-1 . SVVDGGDTQY
TRBJ2-7 TRBV28 TRBD2 ASSSSGLAGGYEQY
TRBJ2-4 TRBV28 TRBD2 ASSPRTSGGGGKNIQY
TRBJ2-7 TRBV5-4 . ASSLEGSAYEQY
TRBJ2-2 TRBV25-1 TRBD2 ASSELSGRGHTGELF
TRBJ2-7 TRBV6-5 . ASTGGYEQY
TRBJ1-2 TRBV27 TRBD1 ASSLQGARGYT
TRBJ1-1 TRBV7-9 TRBD1 ASSPGQMNTEAF
TRBJ1-5 TRBV7-9 . SSSNLNGNQPQH
TRBJ1-1 TRBV6-1 . ASSDRGRANTEAF
TRBJ2-3 TRBV6-4 . ASSESAGGTDTQY
TRBJ1-2 TRBV19 . ASSIRGNYGYT
TRBJ1-2 TRBV6-5 TRBD1 ASWWTGGESRGYT
TRBJ2-1 TRBV6-1 TRBD2 ASSSGRAYNEQF
TRBJ2-1 TRBV4-3 . ASSQEEGAAYNEQF
TRBJ2-5 TRBV5-1 TRBD1 ASSFQGDETQY
TRBJ1-3 TRBV6-5 TRBD1 ASSYSRGLSGNTIY
TRBJ2-3 TRBV7-6 . ASSPVGGGGTDTQY
TRBJ2-1 TRBV20-1 . SASGGSEQF
TRBJ2-3 TRBV5-4 TRBD2 AIGLAGAGSTDTQY
TRBJ1-5 TRBV7-2 . ASSLAINQPQH
TRBJ2-7 TRBV13 . ASSPGGSWTSYEQY
TRBJ1-1 TRBV27 . ASSPTGSTEAF
TRBJ1-1 TRBV7-9 TRBD1 ASSFGQGTEAF
TRBJ1-1 TRBV7-3 . ASSTRQSGEAF
TRBJ2-7 TRBV13 . ASSLGPGDPSYEQY